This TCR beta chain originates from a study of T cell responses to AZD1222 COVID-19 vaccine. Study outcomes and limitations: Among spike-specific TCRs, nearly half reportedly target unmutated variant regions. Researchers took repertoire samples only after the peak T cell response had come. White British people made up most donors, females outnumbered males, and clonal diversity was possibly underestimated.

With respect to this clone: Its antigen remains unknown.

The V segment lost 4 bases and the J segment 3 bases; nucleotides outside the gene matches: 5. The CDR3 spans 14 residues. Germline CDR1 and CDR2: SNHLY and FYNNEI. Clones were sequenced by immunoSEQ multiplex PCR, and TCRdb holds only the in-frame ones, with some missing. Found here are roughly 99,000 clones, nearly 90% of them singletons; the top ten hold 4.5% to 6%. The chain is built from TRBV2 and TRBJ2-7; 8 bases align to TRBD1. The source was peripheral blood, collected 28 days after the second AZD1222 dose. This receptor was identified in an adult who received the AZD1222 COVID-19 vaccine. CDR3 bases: TGTGCCAGCAGTGGACAGGGGAAAGACTACGAGCAGTACTTC. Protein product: CASSGQGKDYEQYF.